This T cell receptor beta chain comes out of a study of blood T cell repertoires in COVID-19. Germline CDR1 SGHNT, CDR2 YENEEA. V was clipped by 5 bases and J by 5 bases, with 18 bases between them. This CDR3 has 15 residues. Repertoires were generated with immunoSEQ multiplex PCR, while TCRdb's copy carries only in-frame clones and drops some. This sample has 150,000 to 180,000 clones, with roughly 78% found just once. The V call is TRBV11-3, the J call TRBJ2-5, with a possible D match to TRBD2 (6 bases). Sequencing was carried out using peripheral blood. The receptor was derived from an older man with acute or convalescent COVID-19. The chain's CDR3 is CASSLKRGLWETQYF. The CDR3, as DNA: TGTGCCAGCAGCCTAAAACGGGGGTTGTGGGAGACCCAGTACTTC. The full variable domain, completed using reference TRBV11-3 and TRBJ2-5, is EAGVVQSPRYKIIEKKQPVAFWCNPISGHNTLYWYLQNLGQGPELLIRYENEEAVDDSQLPKDRFSAERLKGVDSTLKIQPAELGDSAVYLCASSLKRGLWETQYFGPGTRLLVL.